This T cell receptor (beta chain) was obtained from a study of regulatory T cells in long-lasting Graves disease. Across the whole study: Over-5-year antithyroid drug use with positive TSH receptor antibodies defined persistent Graves' disease in the study. Broader study findings: Segments TRBV28, TRBJ1-2 and TRBJ2-5 showed preferential usage in persistent disease.

Investigators prepared the TCR beta libraries by applying iRepertoire HTBI primers and Arm-PCR of CDR3 regions. Per the authors' pipeline: Segment identification across samples yielded 60 or so TRBV and about 14 TRBJ segments. TCRdb re-analysed the multiplex PCR reads in MiXCR, keeping a single row per CDR3 protein. In this record, the V and J calls reflect TCRdb's handling and not the investigators' own analysis. Of 450,000 or so distinct CDR3 sequences in the sample, approximately 23% are singletons; the top ten hold around 13%. This clonotype was observed at least ten times. Its specificity is not known. The time point was: persistent/refractory GD, antithyroid drugs over 5 years with positive TRAb. Extracted RNA from PBMCs served as the source of the TCR library. The V gene lost 6 bases and the J gene lost 4 bases, with 12 bases spanning the gap. CDR3 length: 13 amino acids. Germline V gives CDR1 MDHEN, CDR2 SYDVKM.

This sequence was found in a female donor with Graves disease. Source: peripheral blood mononuclear cells (PBMCs), taken when the disease was refractory, from a patient treated with antithyroid drugs. The chain is built from TRBV28 and TRBJ1-2, with TRBD1 as a possible D gene (5 bases). CDR3 in amino acids: CASRPGSLYGYTF. CDR3 nucleotides: TGTGCCAGCAGGCCAGGGAGCCTCTATGGCTACACCTTC.